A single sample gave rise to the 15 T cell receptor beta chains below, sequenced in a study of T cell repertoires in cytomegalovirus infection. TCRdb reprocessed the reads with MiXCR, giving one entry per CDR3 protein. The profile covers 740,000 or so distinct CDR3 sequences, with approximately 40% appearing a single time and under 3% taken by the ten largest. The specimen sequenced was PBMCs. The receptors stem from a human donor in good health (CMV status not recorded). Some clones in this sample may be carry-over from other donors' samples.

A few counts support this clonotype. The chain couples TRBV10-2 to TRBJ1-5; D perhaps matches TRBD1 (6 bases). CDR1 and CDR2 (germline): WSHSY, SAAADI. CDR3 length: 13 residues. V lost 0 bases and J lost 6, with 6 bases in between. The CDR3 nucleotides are TGCGCCAGCAGTGAGTCGGGGGCTCAGCCCCAGCATTTT. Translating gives CASSESGAQPQHF.

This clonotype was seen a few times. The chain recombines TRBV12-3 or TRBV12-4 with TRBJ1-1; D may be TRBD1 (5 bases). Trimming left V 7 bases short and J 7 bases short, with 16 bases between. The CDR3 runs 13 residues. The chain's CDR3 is CASIRSPRGEAFF. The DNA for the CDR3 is TGTGCCAGCATTAGATCCCCTAGGGGTGAAGCTTTCTTT.

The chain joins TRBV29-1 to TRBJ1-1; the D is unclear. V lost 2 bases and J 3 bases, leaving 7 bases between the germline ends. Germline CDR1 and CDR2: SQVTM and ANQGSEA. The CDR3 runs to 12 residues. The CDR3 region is CSVESRYTEAFF. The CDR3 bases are TGCAGCGTTGAAAGTCGATACACTGAAGCTTTCTTT.

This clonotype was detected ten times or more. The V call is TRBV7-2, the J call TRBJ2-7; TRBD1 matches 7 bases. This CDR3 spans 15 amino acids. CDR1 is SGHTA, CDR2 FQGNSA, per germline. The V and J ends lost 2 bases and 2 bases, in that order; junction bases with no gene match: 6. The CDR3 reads CASSLRQGPAYEQYF. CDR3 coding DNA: TGTGCCAGCAGCTTACGACAGGGACCAGCCTACGAGCAGTACTTC.

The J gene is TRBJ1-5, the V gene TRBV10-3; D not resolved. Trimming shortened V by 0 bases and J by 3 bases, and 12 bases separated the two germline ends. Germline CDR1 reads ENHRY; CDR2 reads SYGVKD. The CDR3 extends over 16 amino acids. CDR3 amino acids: CAISESAARSNQPQHF. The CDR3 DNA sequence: TGTGCCATCAGTGAGTCTGCGGCGAGATCCAATCAGCCCCAGCATTTT.

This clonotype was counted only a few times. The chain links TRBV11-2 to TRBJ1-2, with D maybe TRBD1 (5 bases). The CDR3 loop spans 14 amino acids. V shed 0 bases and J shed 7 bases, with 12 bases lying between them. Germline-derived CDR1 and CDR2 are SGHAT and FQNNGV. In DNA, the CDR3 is TGTGCCAGCAGCTTAGATGTACAGGTATCTGGCTACACCTTC. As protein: CASSLDVQVSGYTF.

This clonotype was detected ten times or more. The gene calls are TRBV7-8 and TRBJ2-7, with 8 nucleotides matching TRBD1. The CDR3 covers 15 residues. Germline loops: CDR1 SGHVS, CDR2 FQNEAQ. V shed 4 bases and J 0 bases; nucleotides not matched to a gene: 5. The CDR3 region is CASSSSGQDSYEQYF. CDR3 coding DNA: TGTGCCAGCAGCTCGTCGGGACAGGACTCCTACGAGCAGTACTTC.

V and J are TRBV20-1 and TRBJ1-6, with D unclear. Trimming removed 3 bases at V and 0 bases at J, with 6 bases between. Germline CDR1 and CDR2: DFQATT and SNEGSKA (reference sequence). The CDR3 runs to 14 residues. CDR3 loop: CSARGSSYNSPLHF. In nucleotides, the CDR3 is TGCAGTGCTAGGGGCAGCTCCTATAATTCACCCCTCCACTTT.

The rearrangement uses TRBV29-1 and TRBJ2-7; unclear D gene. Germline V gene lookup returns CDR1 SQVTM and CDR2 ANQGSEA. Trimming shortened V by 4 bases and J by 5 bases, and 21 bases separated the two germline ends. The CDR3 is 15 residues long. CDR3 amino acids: CSVVRSWSSADEQYF. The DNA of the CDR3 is TGCAGCGTTGTTCGAAGTTGGTCCAGTGCGGACGAGCAGTACTTC.

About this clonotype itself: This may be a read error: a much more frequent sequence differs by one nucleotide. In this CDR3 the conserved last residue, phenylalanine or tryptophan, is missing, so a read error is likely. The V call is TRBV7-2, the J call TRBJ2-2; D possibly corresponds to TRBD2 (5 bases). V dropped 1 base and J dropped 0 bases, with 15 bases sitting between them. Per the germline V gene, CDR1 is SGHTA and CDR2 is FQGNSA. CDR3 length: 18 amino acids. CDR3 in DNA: TGTGCCAGCAGCTTAGGACGGGGTGGTAGGGCGAACACCGGGGAGCTGTTTTTG. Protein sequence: CASSLGRGGRANTGELFL.

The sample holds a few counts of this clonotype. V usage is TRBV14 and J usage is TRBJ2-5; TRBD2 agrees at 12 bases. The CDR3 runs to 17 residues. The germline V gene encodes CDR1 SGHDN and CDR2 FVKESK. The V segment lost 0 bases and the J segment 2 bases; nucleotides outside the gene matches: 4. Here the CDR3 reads CASSQETSGSIQETQYF. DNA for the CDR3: TGTGCCAGCAGCCAAGAGACTAGCGGGAGCATACAAGAGACCCAGTACTTC. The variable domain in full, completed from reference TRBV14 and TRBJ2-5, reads EAGVTQFPSHSVIEKGQTVTLRCDPISGHDNLYWYRRVMGKEIKFLLHFVKESKQDESGMPNNRFLAERTGGTYSTLKVQPAELEDSGVYFCASSQETSGSIQETQYFGPGTRLLVL.

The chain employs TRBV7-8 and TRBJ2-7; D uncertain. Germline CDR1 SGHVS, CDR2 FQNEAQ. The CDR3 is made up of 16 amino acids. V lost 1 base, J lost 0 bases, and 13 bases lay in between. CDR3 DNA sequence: TGTGCCAGCAGCTTAGGTCACAGCCTCGCCTCCTACGAGCAGTACTTC. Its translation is CASSLGHSLASYEQYF.

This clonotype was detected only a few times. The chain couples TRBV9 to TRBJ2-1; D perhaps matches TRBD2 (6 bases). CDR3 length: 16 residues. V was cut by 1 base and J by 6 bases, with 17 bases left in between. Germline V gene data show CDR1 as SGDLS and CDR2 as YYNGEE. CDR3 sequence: CASSVTSLAGGNEQFF. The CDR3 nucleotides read TGTGCCAGCAGCGTAACATCCCTAGCCGGGGGCAATGAGCAGTTCTTC.

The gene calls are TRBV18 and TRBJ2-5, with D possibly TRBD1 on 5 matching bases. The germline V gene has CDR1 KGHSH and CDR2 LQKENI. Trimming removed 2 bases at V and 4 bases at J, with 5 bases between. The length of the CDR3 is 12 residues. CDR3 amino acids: CASSPGAETQYF. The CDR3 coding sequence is TGTGCCAGCTCACCAGGGGCAGAGACCCAGTACTTC. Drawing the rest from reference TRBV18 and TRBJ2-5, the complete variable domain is NAGVMQNPRHLVRRRGQEARLRCSPMKGHSHVYWYRQLPEEGLKFMVYLQKENIIDESGMPKERFSAEFPKEGPSILRIQQVVRGDSAAYFCASSPGAETQYFGPGTRLLVL.

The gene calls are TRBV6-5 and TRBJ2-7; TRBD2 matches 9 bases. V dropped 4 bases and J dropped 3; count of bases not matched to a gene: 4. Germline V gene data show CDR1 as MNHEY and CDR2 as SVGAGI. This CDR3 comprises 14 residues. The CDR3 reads CASSFGTSFYEQYF. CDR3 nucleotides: TGTGCCAGCAGTTTTGGGACTAGCTTCTACGAGCAGTACTTC.